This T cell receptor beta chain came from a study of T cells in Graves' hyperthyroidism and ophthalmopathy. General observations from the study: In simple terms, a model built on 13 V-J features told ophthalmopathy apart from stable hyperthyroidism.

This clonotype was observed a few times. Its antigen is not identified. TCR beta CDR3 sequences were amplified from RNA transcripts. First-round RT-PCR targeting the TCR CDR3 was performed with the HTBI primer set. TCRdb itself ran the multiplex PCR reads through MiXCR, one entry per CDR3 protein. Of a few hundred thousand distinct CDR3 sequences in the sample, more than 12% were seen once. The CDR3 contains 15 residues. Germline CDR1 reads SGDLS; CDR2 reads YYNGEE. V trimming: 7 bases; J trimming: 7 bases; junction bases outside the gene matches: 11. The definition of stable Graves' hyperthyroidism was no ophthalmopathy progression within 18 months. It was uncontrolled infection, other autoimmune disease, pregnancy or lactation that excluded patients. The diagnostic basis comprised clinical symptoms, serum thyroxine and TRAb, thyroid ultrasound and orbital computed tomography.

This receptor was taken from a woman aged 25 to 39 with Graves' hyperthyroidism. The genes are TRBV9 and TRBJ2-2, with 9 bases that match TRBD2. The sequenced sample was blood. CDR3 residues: CASEASSGIYGELFF. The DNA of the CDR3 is TGTGCCAGCGAGGCGTCTAGCGGGATCTACGGGGAGCTGTTTTTT.